This is a list of T cell receptor beta chains from one sample in a study of blood T cells in healthy people across ages. TCRdb re-analysed the 5' RACE reads in MiXCR, keeping a single row per CDR3 protein. The sample carries about 780,000 distinct CDR3 sequences, 20% to 30% recorded once. These data were also reused for a study on T cells of mothers and their children.

Sequenced input: blood. Receptors were obtained from a boy younger than 18 in good health. Both conserved end residues are part of each CDR3. A D gene is named only where the DNA matches it firmly. A clone size is listed for some rows: how often the clone was seen (once, few, many), or a class if it is expanded.

size: NA
length: 12
V: TRBV25-1
J: TRBJ1-2
D: NA
CDR3: CASNTGFYGYTF
DNA: TGTGCCAGCAACACAGGGTTCTATGGCTACACCTTC

size: NA
length: 17
V: TRBV6-5
J: TRBJ2-3
D: TRBD2
CDR3: CASSLLERGGDTDTQYF
DNA: TGTGCCAGCAGTCTCCTCGAGCGGGGGGGAGACACAGATACGCAGTATTTT

size: NA
length: 12
V: TRBV12-5
J: TRBJ2-1
D: TRBD2
CDR3: CASGGANDEQFF
DNA: TGTGCTAGCGGGGGGGCCAATGATGAGCAGTTCTTC

size: few
length: 15
V: TRBV6-1
J: TRBJ2-5
D: NA
CDR3: CASSEAELAGETQYF
DNA: TGTGCCAGCAGTGAAGCGGAACTAGCAGGAGAGACCCAGTACTTC

size: NA
length: 13
V: TRBV6-1
J: TRBJ1-2
D: NA
CDR3: CASRGILTYGYTF
DNA: TGTGCCAGCAGGGGGATATTAACGTATGGCTACACCTTC

size: few
length: 15
V: TRBV20-1
J: TRBJ2-7
D: NA
CDR3: CSASPTTHRSGEQYF
DNA: TGCAGTGCTAGTCCCACTACCCACAGGTCCGGCGAGCAGTACTTC

size: NA
length: 14
V: TRBV24-1
J: TRBJ2-3
D: TRBD1
CDR3: CATSEDRVTDTQYF
DNA: TGTGCCACCAGTGAGGACAGGGTAACAGATACGCAGTATTTT

size: NA
length: 14
V: TRBV20-1
J: TRBJ2-2
D: TRBD1
CDR3: CSAIQGANTGELFF
DNA: TGCAGTGCTATACAGGGGGCGAACACCGGGGAGCTGTTTTTT

size: NA
length: 14
V: TRBV4-1
J: TRBJ1-2
D: NA
CDR3: CASSQDDDSPGYTF
DNA: TGCGCCAGCAGCCAAGACGATGACTCGCCTGGCTACACCTTC

size: NA
length: 12
V: TRBV12-3/TRBV12-4
J: TRBJ2-1
D: NA
CDR3: CASSFQDSEQFF
DNA: TGTGCCAGCAGTTTTCAGGATTCTGAGCAGTTCTTC

size: NA
length: 14
V: TRBV3-1
J: TRBJ2-5
D: NA
CDR3: CASSHYRDGGTQYF
DNA: TGTGCCAGCAGCCACTACAGGGACGGGGGGACCCAGTACTTC

size: few
length: 15
V: TRBV3-1
J: TRBJ2-5
D: NA
CDR3: CASSQYHRQGETQYF
DNA: TGTGCCAGCAGCCAATACCACCGGCAGGGGGAGACCCAGTACTTC

size: few
length: 15
V: TRBV20-1
J: TRBJ2-5
D: NA
CDR3: CSVIRPGDSQETQYF
DNA: TGCAGTGTTATACGTCCAGGGGATAGCCAAGAGACCCAGTACTTC

size: NA
length: 15
V: TRBV11-2
J: TRBJ2-3
D: TRBD2
CDR3: CASSPPGGPRDTQYF
DNA: TGTGCCAGCAGCCCTCCGGGGGGACCTAGAGATACGCAGTATTTT

size: NA
length: 14
V: TRBV11-2
J: TRBJ2-5
D: NA
CDR3: CASSLDRGLGTQYF
DNA: TGTGCCAGCAGCTTAGATCGGGGCTTAGGGACCCAGTACTTC

size: NA
length: 15
V: TRBV29-1
J: TRBJ2-1
D: NA
CDR3: CSVGGGLGNYNEQFF
DNA: TGCAGCGTTGGAGGGGGGCTGGGTAATTACAATGAGCAGTTCTTC

size: few
length: 19
V: TRBV5-5
J: TRBJ2-4
D: NA
CDR3: CASSSSPSSERLAKNIQYF
DNA: TGTGCCAGCAGCAGTTCGCCAAGTTCCGAGCGATTAGCCAAAAACATTCAGTACTTC

size: NA
length: 13
V: TRBV5-1
J: TRBJ1-5
D: NA
CDR3: CASSLDWGQPQHF
DNA: TGCGCCAGCAGCTTGGATTGGGGTCAGCCCCAGCATTTT

size: NA
length: 13
V: TRBV28
J: TRBJ2-7
D: TRBD1
CDR3: CASSSGQLYEQYF
DNA: TGTGCCAGCAGTTCGGGACAGCTCTACGAGCAGTACTTC

size: NA
length: 12
V: TRBV7-3
J: TRBJ1-2
D: TRBD1
CDR3: CASSYGTGSYTF
DNA: TGTGCCAGCAGCTATGGGACAGGGAGCTACACCTTC

size: few
length: 18
V: TRBV5-6
J: TRBJ2-5
D: NA
CDR3: CASSLDWGTADTQETQYF
DNA: TGTGCCAGCAGCCTCGACTGGGGCACTGCCGATACCCAAGAGACCCAGTACTTC

size: NA
length: 15
V: TRBV6-5
J: TRBJ2-3
D: TRBD2
CDR3: CASRTGTSLTDTQYF
DNA: TGTGCCAGCAGAACCGGGACTAGCCTCACAGATACGCAGTATTTT

size: NA
length: 15
V: TRBV6-5
J: TRBJ2-3
D: TRBD1
CDR3: CASSYDRVGTDTQYF
DNA: TGTGCCAGCAGTTACGACAGGGTGGGCACAGATACGCAGTATTTT

size: few
length: 12
V: TRBV10-3
J: TRBJ2-1
D: TRBD2
CDR3: CAIRKRGYEQFF
DNA: TGTGCCATCAGGAAGCGGGGCTATGAGCAGTTCTTC

size: few
length: 16
V: TRBV7-7
J: TRBJ2-3
D: TRBD2
CDR3: CASSLGAGARTDTQYF
DNA: TGTGCCAGCAGCTTAGGAGCGGGGGCCCGCACAGATACGCAGTATTTT

size: NA
length: 14
V: TRBV19
J: TRBJ2-2
D: TRBD1
CDR3: CATGDRVRTGELFF
DNA: TGTGCCACCGGGGACAGGGTGAGAACCGGGGAGCTGTTTTTT

size: few
length: 18
V: TRBV9
J: TRBJ2-1
D: NA
CDR3: CVSSVVGSGGSSYNEQFF
DNA: TGTGTCAGCAGCGTAGTGGGCAGCGGAGGAAGCTCCTACAATGAGCAGTTCTTC

size: few
length: 13
V: TRBV4-1
J: TRBJ2-3
D: NA
CDR3: CASSQGLVYTQYF
DNA: TGCGCCAGCAGCCAAGGACTAGTTTATACGCAGTATTTT

size: NA
length: 13
V: TRBV6-6
J: TRBJ1-1
D: NA
CDR3: CASSWAPNTEAFF
DNA: TGTGCCAGCAGTTGGGCCCCGAACACTGAAGCTTTCTTT

size: NA
length: 18
V: TRBV28
J: TRBJ2-3
D: TRBD1
CDR3: CASSVTGGSPWGTDTQYF
DNA: TGTGCCAGCAGTGTGACAGGGGGCTCTCCCTGGGGCACAGATACGCAGTATTTT

size: few
length: 13
V: TRBV20-1
J: TRBJ2-7
D: TRBD1
CDR3: CSARVGTAYEQYF
DNA: TGCAGTGCTAGAGTCGGGACAGCCTACGAGCAGTACTTC

size: NA
length: 15
V: TRBV28
J: TRBJ2-5
D: NA
CDR3: CASSSGGSGAETQYF
DNA: TGTGCCAGCAGCTCAGGGGGGAGTGGGGCAGAGACCCAGTACTTC

size: few
length: 14
V: TRBV2
J: TRBJ2-3
D: TRBD1
CDR3: CASRRQGSTDTQYF
DNA: TGTGCCAGCAGGCGACAGGGGAGCACAGATACGCAGTATTTT

size: few
length: 16
V: TRBV12-3/TRBV12-4
J: TRBJ2-1
D: TRBD2
CDR3: CASSLLAGISYNEQFF
DNA: TGTGCCAGCAGTCTTTTAGCGGGGATCTCCTACAATGAGCAGTTCTTC

size: NA
length: 14
V: TRBV2
J: TRBJ2-7
D: TRBD2
CDR3: CASSGTSRFYEQYF
DNA: TGTGCCAGCAGCGGGACTAGCAGGTTCTACGAGCAGTACTTC

size: NA
length: 17
V: TRBV7-9
J: TRBJ2-7
D: TRBD2
CDR3: CASSLRPRGGANYEQYF
DNA: TGTGCCAGCAGCTTACGTCCTCGGGGGGGCGCGAACTACGAGCAGTACTTC

size: NA
length: 18
V: TRBV27
J: TRBJ2-7
D: TRBD1
CDR3: CASSPTFSRDRGSYEQYF
DNA: TGTGCCAGCAGCCCGACCTTCTCCCGGGACAGGGGGTCCTACGAGCAGTACTTC

size: NA
length: 14
V: TRBV6-1
J: TRBJ1-2
D: TRBD1
CDR3: CASSLHGQAYGYTF
DNA: TGTGCCAGCAGTCTTCATGGACAGGCCTATGGCTACACCTTC

size: NA
length: 15
V: TRBV20-1
J: TRBJ2-7
D: TRBD1
CDR3: CSARDLGTGHYEQYF
DNA: TGCAGTGCTAGAGATTTAGGGACAGGACACTACGAGCAGTACTTC

size: NA
length: 17
V: TRBV7-2
J: TRBJ2-1
D: TRBD2
CDR3: CASSRGGAGGTRNEQFF
DNA: TGTGCCAGCAGCCGGGGTGGTGCGGGGGGTACAAGGAATGAGCAGTTCTTC

size: NA
length: 18
V: TRBV6-5
J: TRBJ2-6
D: TRBD2
CDR3: CASSSLAGGFSGANVLTF
DNA: TGTGCCAGCAGTTCCTTAGCGGGGGGGTTCTCTGGGGCCAACGTCCTGACTTTC

size: few
length: 14
V: TRBV12-3/TRBV12-4
J: TRBJ1-1
D: NA
CDR3: CASSGRSVGTEAFF
DNA: TGTGCCAGCAGTGGCAGGTCCGTCGGCACTGAAGCTTTCTTT

size: few
length: 13
V: TRBV29-1
J: TRBJ2-2
D: NA
CDR3: CSVGSPNTGELFF
DNA: TGCAGCGTAGGGTCCCCGAACACCGGGGAGCTGTTTTTT

size: NA
length: 15
V: TRBV12-3/TRBV12-4
J: TRBJ1-3
D: NA
CDR3: CASSFFGLSRNTIYF
DNA: TGTGCCAGCAGTTTTTTTGGGCTCTCTAGAAACACCATATATTTT

size: few
length: 15
V: TRBV20-1
J: TRBJ1-1
D: NA
CDR3: CSARERGLGNTEAFF
DNA: TGCAGTGCTAGAGAGCGGGGTTTAGGGAACACTGAAGCTTTCTTT

size: NA
length: 13
V: TRBV20-1
J: TRBJ1-4
D: TRBD1
CDR3: CSAWDRAPERLFF
DNA: TGCAGTGCTTGGGACAGGGCCCCCGAAAGACTGTTTTTT

size: few
length: 16
V: TRBV5-1
J: TRBJ2-3
D: NA
CDR3: CASSFSIKQGADTQYF
DNA: TGCGCCAGCAGCTTTTCTATCAAGCAAGGCGCAGATACGCAGTATTTT